What follows are 13 T cell receptor beta chains derived from one specimen sequenced in a study of control samples from healthy donors and cancer patients. Clones were sequenced by immunoSEQ multiplex PCR, and TCRdb holds only the in-frame ones, with some missing. The sample lists under 200,000 clones, roughly 89% occurring once. The sample comprised blood. These receptors were taken from a woman aged 25-40 years in good health.

This chain joins TRBV6-2 or TRBV6-3 and TRBJ2-1; a weak D match, TRBD2 (5 bases). This CDR3 comprises 14 residues. Trimming left V 5 bases short and J 0 bases short, with 8 bases between. In germline, CDR1 is MNHEY, CDR2 SVGEGT. CDR3 coding DNA: TGTGCCAGCAGTCTAGCCAGCTCCTACAATGAGCAGTTCTTC. It is translated as CASSLASSYNEQFF.

J is TRBJ1-2 and V is TRBV4-3; 8 nucleotides line up with TRBD1. CDR3 length equals 15 residues. The germline CDR1 and CDR2 sequences are LGHNA and YSLEER. The J segment lost 3 bases and the V segment lost 0 bases, leaving 3 bases of the junction unmatched. The CDR3 here is CASSQDGGQDYGYTF. The CDR3 DNA sequence: TGCGCCAGCAGCCAAGATGGGGGACAGGACTATGGCTACACCTTC.

The rearrangement links TRBV7-9 to TRBJ1-1; D is ambiguous. The V end was cut by 5 bases, the J end by 3 bases, with 7 bases between. The CDR3 has 12 amino acids. From germline, CDR1 is SEHNR and CDR2 FQNEAQ (reference sequence). In nucleotides, the CDR3 is TGTGCCAGCAGCAACCGGGACACTGAAGCTTTCTTT. This codes for CASSNRDTEAFF.

The chain employs TRBV5-5 and TRBJ1-4; 9 bases are shared with TRBD1. The germline CDR1 and CDR2 sequences are SGHKS and YYEKEE (reference sequence). V shed 5 bases, J shed 5 bases, and the junction held 4 bases outside the gene matches. The CDR3 extends over 14 amino acids. Written as DNA, the CDR3 is TGTGCCAGCAGGGGAGGGACAGGGAATGAAAAACTGTTTTTT. This sequence encodes CASRGGTGNEKLFF.

The V call is TRBV2, the J call TRBJ2-5, with D possibly TRBD2 on 5 matching bases. V shed 6 bases and J shed 4 bases, with 9 bases lying between them. The CDR3 totals 12 residues. In germline, CDR1 is SNHLY, CDR2 FYNNEI. The CDR3 reads CASRLVSETQYF. CDR3 DNA sequence: TGTGCCAGCAGACTAGTTTCAGAGACCCAGTACTTC.

Regarding this clone: The sample carries other DNA sequences with the same CDR3. This chain uses TRBV5-1 with TRBJ1-2, with 11 bases lining up with TRBD1. With V trimmed by 4 bases and J by 3 bases, 2 bases remained unmatched. This CDR3 is built from 14 residues. CDR1 is SGHRS, CDR2 YFSETQ, per germline. The CDR3 loop is CASSRTGGDYGYTF. In DNA, the CDR3 is TGCGCCAGCAGCAGGACAGGGGGCGACTATGGCTACACCTTC.

Points on this clone: Other DNA sequences of this sample code for an identical CDR3. V and J are TRBV5-6 and TRBJ1-5; D ambiguous. Per germline, CDR1 SGHDT and CDR2 YYEEEE. V dropped 2 bases and J dropped 2 bases, with 2 bases sitting between them. This CDR3 comprises 12 residues. The CDR3 bases are TGTGCCAGCAGCTTTCGCAATCAGCCCCAGCATTTT. Translated: CASSFRNQPQHF.

V and J are TRBV6-5 and TRBJ1-1, with 9 positions matching TRBD1. Germline-derived CDR1 and CDR2 are MNHEY and SVGAGI. V was clipped by 8 bases and J by 4 bases; unmatched bases: 11. The CDR3 contains 15 residues. CDR3 DNA: TGTGCCAGCCTAACCGGGACAGGGATTCCCACTGAAGCTTTCTTT. It specifies CASLTGTGIPTEAFF.

The J gene is TRBJ1-4, the V gene TRBV12-5, with D uncertain. V dropped 1 base and J dropped 0 bases, with 6 bases sitting between them. The CDR3 totals 15 residues. The germline V gene encodes CDR1 LGHNT and CDR2 FRNRAP. The CDR3, as DNA: TGTGCTAGTGGTTTGGGGGTTACAACTAATGAAAAACTGTTTTTT. Encoded protein: CASGLGVTTNEKLFF.

The chain joins TRBV14 to TRBJ2-7, with TRBD1 matching 7 bases. The CDR3 totals 15 residues. From germline, CDR1 is SGHDN and CDR2 FVKESK. The V segment lost 2 bases and the J segment 2 bases; nucleotides outside the gene matches: 6. The CDR3 coding sequence is TGTGCCAGCAGCCAACAGGCAGGGGGAACCTACGAGCAGTACTTC. It encodes CASSQQAGGTYEQYF. The entire variable domain, with the rest obtained from reference TRBV14 and TRBJ2-7, is as follows: EAGVTQFPSHSVIEKGQTVTLRCDPISGHDNLYWYRRVMGKEIKFLLHFVKESKQDESGMPNNRFLAERTGGTYSTLKVQPAELEDSGVYFCASSQQAGGTYEQYFGPGTRLTVT.

The chain employs TRBV5-4 and TRBJ2-5; D might be TRBD1 or TRBD2, each matching 5 bases. CDR1 and CDR2 (germline): SGHNT, YYREEE (reference sequence). V shed 0 bases and J shed 4 bases, with 7 bases lying between them. The CDR3 covers 13 residues. The CDR3 DNA reads as TGTGCCAGCAGCTTGGGGGGACCAGAGACCCAGTACTTC. Its translation: CASSLGGPETQYF.

The V call is TRBV19, the J call TRBJ1-2; 7 nucleotides line up with TRBD1. Trimming took 10 bases from V and 0 from J; bases not matched to a gene: 5. The CDR3 sequence is 13 residues long. Germline V gene data show CDR1 as LNHDA and CDR2 as SQIVND (reference sequence). CDR3 sequence: CATKQGPNYGYTF. CDR3 in DNA: TGTGCCACCAAACAGGGGCCTAACTATGGCTACACCTTC.

Here the CDR3 DNA reads TGTGCCAGCAGTTTATTCGGACAGGGCAAGGGTCAGCCCCAGCATTTT. The encoded protein is CASSLFGQGKGQPQHF. The V and J genes are TRBV28 and TRBJ1-5; 8 positions match TRBD1. Germline V gives CDR1 MDHEN, CDR2 SYDVKM. CDR3 length: 16 residues. Losses at the gene ends were 1 base for V and 6 bases for J; bases not matched to a gene: 8.